What follows are 21 T cell receptor beta chains derived from one specimen sequenced in a study of shared clonotypes between healthy human individuals. The assay was immunoSEQ multiplex PCR, and TCRdb's table has in-frame clones only and misses some. The sample includes over 850,000 clones, approximately 80% seen only once; the top ten take roughly 0.57%. The specimen was memory CD4+ T cells from PBMCs. Subset here: CD45RA-negative fraction. The receptors here all came from a man between 18 and 29 years old in good health. Some clones in this sample may be carry-over from other donors' samples.

Concerning this clone: Being one base from a much bigger clone, this may be a read error. V usage is TRBV2 and J usage is TRBJ1-1; TRBD1 agrees at 8 bases. Germline-derived CDR1 and CDR2 are SNHLY and FYNNEI. The CDR3 is 14 residues long. The CDR3 nucleotides read TGTGCCAGCAGCCAAGGGCAGGGGGCTCCTGAAGCTCTCTTT. It is translated as CASSQGQGAPEALF.

V and J are TRBV6-5 and TRBJ1-5; TRBD1 might be the D (5 bases). With 2 bases removed from V and 1 base from J, the gap between germline ends came to 9 bases. Per the germline V gene, CDR1 is MNHEY and CDR2 is SVGAGI. The CDR3 is 15 residues long. The CDR3 nucleotides read TGTGCCAGCAGTTACACCCCAGGGAGCAATCAGCCCCAGCATTTT. Its protein product is CASSYTPGSNQPQHF.

The chain employs TRBV29-1 and TRBJ2-2; 7 nucleotides match TRBD2. V was clipped by 4 bases and J by 4 bases; unmatched bases: 0. The CDR3 extends over 12 amino acids. Germline CDR1 is SQVTM and CDR2 is ANQGSEA. For the CDR3, the DNA is TGCAGCGTTGCGGGGGGCACCGGGGAGCTGTTTTTT. Residues: CSVAGGTGELFF.

The chain couples TRBV4-2 to TRBJ2-5, with D perhaps matching TRBD2 (6 bases). This CDR3 has 19 amino acids. Germline CDR1 reads LGHNA; CDR2 reads YNFKEQ. V was pared by 1 base and J by 1 base, with 22 bases between. The DNA of the CDR3 is TGTGCCAGCAGCCAAGTGCGAGGAGGGTCCGGGACCCTCCAAGAGACCCAGTACTTC. Protein sequence: CASSQVRGGSGTLQETQYF.

This clone was detected a few times. The chain combines TRBV5-4 with TRBJ1-2; D is possibly TRBD1 (6 bases). The V and J ends lost 5 bases and 7 bases respectively, with 9 bases between them. Per the germline V gene, CDR1 is SGHNT and CDR2 is YYREEE (reference sequence). This CDR3 has 11 residues. The CDR3, as DNA: TGTGCCAGCAGGAAGGACAGTGGCTACACCTTC. It yields the protein CASRKDSGYTF.

The chain has TRBV4-3 and TRBJ2-5; D unresolved. The CDR3 length is 14 residues. The V gene lost 0 bases and the J gene lost 1 base, with 6 bases spanning the gap. CDR1 and CDR2 from the germline V gene are LGHNA and YSLEER. The CDR3 here is CASSQDGFQETQYF. The CDR3 nucleotides read TGCGCCAGCAGCCAAGATGGGTTCCAAGAGACCCAGTACTTC.

The rearrangement uses TRBV18 and TRBJ2-6, with 8 bases identical to TRBD1. CDR3 length equals 18 residues. Germline CDR1 KGHSH, CDR2 LQKENI. V dropped 5 bases and J dropped 0; count of bases not matched to a gene: 9. CDR3 amino acids: CASSATGVGISGANVLTF. DNA for the CDR3: TGTGCCAGCTCAGCGACAGGGGTTGGAATCTCTGGGGCCAACGTCCTGACTTTC.

For this clone: This likely reflects a read error, since a far larger clone is one base away. Within the sample, other DNA sequences also encode this same CDR3. J is TRBJ2-2 and V is TRBV5-1, with a weak D call TRBD2 (6 bases). The CDR3 is 14 amino acids. Germline V lookup: CDR1 SGHRS, CDR2 YFSETQ. The CDR3 DNA sequence: TGCGCTAGCAGCTTGGGAGGGAACACCGGGGAGCTGTTTTTT. It encodes CASSLGGNTGELFF.

This clone occurred a few times. This chain links TRBV2 with TRBJ2-2; 13 nucleotides agree with TRBD2. V was pared by 6 bases and J by 7 bases, with 5 bases of the junction left unmatched. Germline-derived CDR1 and CDR2 are SNHLY and FYNNEI. The CDR3 totals 15 residues. Here the CDR3 DNA reads TGTGCCAGCAGGAGGACTAGCGGGAGTCGCGGGGAGCTGTTTTTT. This codes for CASRRTSGSRGELFF.

This clone was observed once. A much larger clonotype is one base distant, so this may be a read error. The chain employs TRBV28 and TRBJ2-4, with TRBD2 matching 10 bases. Germline trimming cut 2 bases from V and 7 bases from J; bases unmatched to any gene: 8. Germline assignment: CDR1 MDHEN and CDR2 SYDVKM. This CDR3 spans 16 amino acids. In DNA, the CDR3 is TGTGCCAGCAGTTTAAGCAGCGGGAGGGAGGCGAACATTCAGTACTTC. Its protein is CASSLSSGREANIQYF.

This chain uses TRBV29-1 with TRBJ2-1, with a possible D match to TRBD1 (6 bases). Germline CDR1 and CDR2: SQVTM and ANQGSEA. The CDR3 consists of 11 residues. Between the trimmed V and J ends, which lost 4 bases and 8 bases, there was a span of 9 bases. For the CDR3, the DNA is TGCAGCGTTGCCAGGGGCGATGAGCAGTTCTTC. This codes for CSVARGDEQFF.

This clone was found once. The same CDR3 arises from other DNA sequences in this sample as well. V gene TRBV27 combines with J gene TRBJ2-5, with D possibly TRBD2 on 7 matching bases. Between the trimmed V and J ends, which lost 7 bases and 5 bases, there was a span of 17 bases. Germline V lookup: CDR1 MNHEY, CDR2 SMNVEV (reference sequence). The CDR3 runs to 14 residues. CDR3 region: CASKRGGWIETQYF. The CDR3 DNA reads as TGTGCCAGCAAAAGGGGGGGGTGGATTGAGACCCAGTACTTC.

The chain is built from TRBV7-8 and TRBJ2-5, with 7 positions matching TRBD2. From germline, CDR1 is SGHVS and CDR2 FQNEAQ. This CDR3 is built from 17 residues. V shed 7 bases and J 2 bases; nucleotides not matched to a gene: 16. CDR3: CASTLKVNQGLQETQYF. The CDR3 DNA follows: TGTGCCAGCACCCTAAAGGTTAACCAGGGACTACAAGAGACCCAGTACTTC.

This chain connects TRBV7-9 to TRBJ2-7, with 10 bases aligning to TRBD2. Germline loops: CDR1 SEHNR, CDR2 FQNEAQ (reference sequence). J gave up 2 bases and V 1 base, and 11 bases lay outside the gene matches. The CDR3 sequence is 18 residues long. The DNA for the CDR3 is TGTGCCAGCAGCTTAGGCAGGGGGCTAGCGGGAGTCACCTACGAGCAGTACTTC. This sequence encodes CASSLGRGLAGVTYEQYF.

This chain connects TRBV29-1 to TRBJ1-2, with D possibly matching TRBD1 (5 bases). CDR3 length equals 11 residues. Per germline, CDR1 SQVTM and CDR2 ANQGSEA. Trimming took 5 bases from V and 8 from J, leaving 12 bases between them. CDR3 in amino acids: CSVWGVGGYTF. The CDR3 nucleotides are TGCAGCGTTTGGGGGGTGGGCGGCTACACCTTC.

This clone was picked up one time. The chain employs TRBV5-3 and TRBJ1-5, with D perhaps matching TRBD1 (5 bases). TRBV5-3 is assigned to the ORF class and has an uncertain function. This CDR3 comprises 15 residues. With 0 bases removed from V and 2 bases from J, the gap between germline ends came to 9 bases. This CDR3 is CARSLDGGGNQPQHF. The CDR3 DNA reads as TGTGCCAGAAGCTTGGATGGGGGAGGCAATCAGCCCCAGCATTTT.

V gene TRBV6-1 combines with J gene TRBJ1-1, with D perhaps TRBD1 (5 bases). CDR1 is MNHNS, CDR2 SASEGT, per germline. This CDR3 comprises 14 residues. V lost 5 bases to trimming and J lost 3 bases, with 13 bases between them. CDR3 coding DNA: TGTGCCAGCAGTCGTGACAGCCTGTACACTGAAGCTTTCTTT. This codes for CASSRDSLYTEAFF.

V gene TRBV4-3 combines with J gene TRBJ2-3; unclear D gene. CDR1 and CDR2 (germline): LGHNA, YSLEER. CDR3 length: 15 amino acids. Trimming took 1 base from V and 2 from J, leaving 10 bases between them. CDR3 protein: CASSQAGIDTDTQYF. The CDR3 DNA reads TGCGCCAGCAGCCAAGCTGGCATCGACACAGATACGCAGTATTTT.

Comment on this clone: Other DNA sequences in this sample translate to the same CDR3. The chain links TRBV28 to TRBJ1-5; D remains unclear. CDR1 and CDR2 from the germline V gene are MDHEN and SYDVKM. The length of the CDR3 is 14 residues. V lost 2 bases to trimming and J lost 4 bases, with 9 bases between them. CDR3 region: CASSLVDSNQPQHF. The CDR3 DNA reads as TGTGCCAGCAGTTTAGTGGACTCAAATCAGCCCCAGCATTTT.

This rearrangement joins TRBV5-1 to TRBJ2-2; no clear D. Trimming cost V 1 base and J 7 bases, with 8 bases left between them. The CDR3 contains 13 residues. Looked up from germline, CDR1 is SGHRS and CDR2 is YFSETQ. The CDR3 nucleotides are TGCGCCAGCAGCTTGTCTGGGATCGGGGAGCTGTTTTTT. This encodes CASSLSGIGELFF.

The chain couples TRBV18 to TRBJ1-2; tentative D call: TRBD1 (6 bases). Deletions cut 0 bases from V and 8 bases from J, with 16 bases between. Per germline, CDR1 KGHSH and CDR2 LQKENI. The length of the CDR3 is 15 residues. The CDR3 protein is CASSPPEGGLSGYTF. CDR3 bases: TGTGCCAGCTCACCACCGGAGGGGGGTTTAAGCGGCTACACCTTC.